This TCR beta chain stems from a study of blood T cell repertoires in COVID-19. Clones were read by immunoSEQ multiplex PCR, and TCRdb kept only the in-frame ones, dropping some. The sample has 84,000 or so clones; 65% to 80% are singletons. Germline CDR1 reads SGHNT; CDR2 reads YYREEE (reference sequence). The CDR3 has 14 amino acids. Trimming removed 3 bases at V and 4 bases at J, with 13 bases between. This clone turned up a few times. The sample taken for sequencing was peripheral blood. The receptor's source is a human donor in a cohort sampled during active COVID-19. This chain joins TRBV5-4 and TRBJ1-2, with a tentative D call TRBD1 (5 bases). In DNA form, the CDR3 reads TGTGCCAGCAGCTCGGGCAGGGAGGCCTATGGCTACACCTTC. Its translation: CASSSGREAYGYTF.